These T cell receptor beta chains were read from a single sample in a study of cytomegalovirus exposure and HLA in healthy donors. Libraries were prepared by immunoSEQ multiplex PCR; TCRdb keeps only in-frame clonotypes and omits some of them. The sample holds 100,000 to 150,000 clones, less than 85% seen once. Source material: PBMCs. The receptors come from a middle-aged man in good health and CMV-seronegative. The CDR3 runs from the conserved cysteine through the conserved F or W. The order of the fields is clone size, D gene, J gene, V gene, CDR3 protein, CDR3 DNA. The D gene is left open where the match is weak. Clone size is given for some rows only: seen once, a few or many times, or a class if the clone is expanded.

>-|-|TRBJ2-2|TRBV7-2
CASSLTAGELFF
TGTGCCAGCAGCTTAACGGCCGGGGAGCTGTTTTTT
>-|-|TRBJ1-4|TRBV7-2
CASSLMAGRREKLFF
TGTGCCAGCAGCTTAATGGCAGGGAGGCGCGAAAAACTGTTTTTT
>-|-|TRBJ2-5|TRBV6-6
CASSYLSGQETQYF
TGTGCCAGCAGTTACTTATCAGGGCAAGAGACCCAGTACTTC
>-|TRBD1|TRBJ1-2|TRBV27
CASSLSGTDDYTF
TGTGCCAGCAGTTTATCCGGGACAGATGACTACACCTTC
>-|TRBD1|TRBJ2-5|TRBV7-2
CASSARGYQETQYF
TGTGCCAGCAGCGCCAGGGGGTACCAAGAGACCCAGTACTTC
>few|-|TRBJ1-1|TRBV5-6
CASSQRQREGEAFF
TGTGCCAGCAGCCAAAGACAGAGGGAGGGTGAAGCTTTCTTT
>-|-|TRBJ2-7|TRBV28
CASTKIGISYEQYF
TGTGCCAGCACTAAAATCGGGATCTCCTACGAGCAGTACTTC
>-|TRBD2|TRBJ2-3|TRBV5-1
CASSFVSLAGGGMDTQYF
TGCGCCAGCAGCTTCGTCTCCCTAGCGGGGGGGGGCATGGATACGCAGTATTTT
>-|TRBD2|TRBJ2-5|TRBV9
CASSPPGLAGGETQYF
TGTGCCAGCAGCCCGCCGGGACTAGCGGGAGGTGAGACCCAGTACTTC
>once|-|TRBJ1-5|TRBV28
CASSLGLQPQHF
TGTGCCAGCAGTTTAGGGCTCCAGCCCCAGCATTTT
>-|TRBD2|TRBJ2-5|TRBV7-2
CASSSTDGTINPQYF
TGTGCCAGCAGCTCCACAGACGGGACTATAAATCCCCAGTACTTC
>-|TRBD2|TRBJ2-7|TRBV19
CASSPVGRAYEQYF
TGTGCCAGTAGCCCGGTCGGGAGGGCCTACGAGCAGTACTTC
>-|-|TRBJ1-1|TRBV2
CASKTASNTEAFF
TGTGCCAGCAAGACAGCTTCGAACACTGAAGCTTTCTTT
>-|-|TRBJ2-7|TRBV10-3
CAISESTTPYEQYF
TGTGCCATCAGTGAGAGTACTACACCCTACGAGCAGTACTTC
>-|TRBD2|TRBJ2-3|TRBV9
CASSVGGLAGDIDTQYF
TGTGCCAGCAGCGTAGGTGGATTAGCGGGAGACATAGATACGCAGTATTTT
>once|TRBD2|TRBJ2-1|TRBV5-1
CASSLRSPGLAGLGEKDEQFF
TGCGCCAGCAGCTTGAGGTCTCCGGGACTAGCGGGATTGGGGGAAAAGGATGAGCAGTTCTTC
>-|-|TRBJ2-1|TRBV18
CASSPGTDNEQFF
TGTGCCAGCTCACCAGGGACTGACAATGAGCAGTTCTTC
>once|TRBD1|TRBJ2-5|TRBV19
CASAGTGRETQYF
TGTGCCAGTGCTGGGACAGGGCGGGAGACCCAGTACTTC
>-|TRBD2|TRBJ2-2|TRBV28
CASTRLAGGTGELFF
TGTGCCAGCACCCGGCTAGCGGGAGGCACCGGGGAGCTGTTTTTT
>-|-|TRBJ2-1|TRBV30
CAWTLTRSYNEQFF
TGTGCCTGGACGTTGACTCGCTCCTACAATGAGCAGTTCTTC
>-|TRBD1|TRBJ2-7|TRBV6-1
CASRPGTGGLYEQYF
TGTGCCAGCAGGCCTGGGACAGGGGGCCTGTACGAGCAGTACTTC
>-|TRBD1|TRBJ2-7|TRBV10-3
CAINQGDEQYF
TGTGCCATCAACCAGGGGGATGAGCAGTACTTC
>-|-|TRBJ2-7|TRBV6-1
CASSVSGKLGYEQYF
TGTGCCAGCAGTGTCTCAGGGAAGCTGGGCTACGAGCAGTACTTC
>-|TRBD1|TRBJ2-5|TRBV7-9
CASSPSGTGGKETQYF
TGTGCCAGCAGCCCTTCCGGGACAGGGGGCAAGGAGACCCAGTACTTC
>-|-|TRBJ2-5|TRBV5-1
CASSLRPGGETQYF
TGCGCCAGCAGCTTGCGGCCAGGAGGGGAGACCCAGTACTTC
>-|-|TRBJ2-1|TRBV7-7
CASSTGPSHNEQFF
TGTGCCAGCAGCACCGGTCCCTCCCACAATGAGCAGTTCTTC
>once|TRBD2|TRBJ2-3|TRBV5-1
CASSSGTTGNTQYF
TGCGCCAGCAGCTCCGGGACTACTGGGAATACGCAGTATTTT
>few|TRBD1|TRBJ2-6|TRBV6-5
CASGRQGTGANVLTF
TGTGCCAGCGGACGACAGGGAACTGGGGCCAACGTCCTGACTTTC
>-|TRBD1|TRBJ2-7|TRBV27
CASASPGTAYEQYF
TGTGCCAGCGCCAGCCCAGGGACAGCCTACGAGCAGTACTTC
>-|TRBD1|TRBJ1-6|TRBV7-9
CASSLGAGGSSPLHF
TGTGCCAGCAGCTTGGGGGCAGGGGGTAGTTCACCCCTCCACTTT
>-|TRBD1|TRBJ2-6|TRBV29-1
CSVEEDREVGGANVLTF
TGCAGCGTTGAGGAGGACAGGGAGGTGGGAGGGGCCAACGTCCTGACTTTC
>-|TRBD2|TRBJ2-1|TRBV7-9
CASSPYGGGTVYNEQFF
TGTGCCAGCAGCCCGTATGGGGGGGGGACGGTGTACAATGAGCAGTTCTTC
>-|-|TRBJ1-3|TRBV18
CASSPGTPGNTIYF
TGTGCCAGCTCGCCCGGGACACCCGGAAACACCATATATTTT
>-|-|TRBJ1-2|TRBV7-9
CASSRGASIGGYTF
TGTGCCAGCAGCCGGGGGGCTAGTATCGGTGGCTACACCTTC
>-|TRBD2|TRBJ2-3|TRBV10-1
CASSETSGRHDTQYF
TGCGCCAGCAGCGAGACTAGCGGGAGACATGATACGCAGTATTTT
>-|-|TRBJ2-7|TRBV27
CASSFGQTYEQYF
TGTGCCAGCAGTTTCGGACAGACCTACGAGCAGTACTTC
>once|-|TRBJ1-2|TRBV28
CASSLAPAYTF
TGTGCCAGCAGTCTAGCTCCGGCCTACACCTTC
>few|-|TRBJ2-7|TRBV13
CASSFGRRAGPAYEQYF
TGTGCCAGCAGTTTTGGGCGTAGGGCGGGACCCGCCTACGAGCAGTACTTC
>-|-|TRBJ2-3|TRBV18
CASSPTGGRLTDTQYF
TGTGCCAGCTCACCAACGGGGGGCAGGTTAACAGATACGCAGTATTTT
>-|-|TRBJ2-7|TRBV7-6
CASSLGQIGSYEQYF
TGTGCCAGCAGCTTAGGACAGATCGGCTCCTACGAGCAGTACTTC
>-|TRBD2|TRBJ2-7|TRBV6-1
CASSGPGLAGVRSSYEQYF
TGTGCCAGCAGTGGGCCGGGACTAGCGGGAGTTCGGAGCTCCTACGAGCAGTACTTC
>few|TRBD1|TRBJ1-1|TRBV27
CASSLQGARPEAFF
TGTGCCAGCAGTTTGCAGGGGGCGCGTCCTGAAGCTTTCTTT